This record covers a single T cell receptor beta chain. The data were taken from a study of cytomegalovirus exposure and HLA in healthy donors. Germline V gene lookup returns CDR1 SGHVS and CDR2 FNYEAQ. With 4 bases removed from V and 7 bases from J, the gap between germline ends came to 17 bases. This CDR3 contains 16 residues. Primers: 60 Vbeta forward and 13 Jbeta reverse. Using immunoSEQ multiplex PCR, the repertoire was profiled, and TCRdb retains in-frame clones only, with some absent. The sample has about 190,000 clones, just under 75% seen once. The receptor was isolated from a man between 25 and 39 years old in good health and CMV-seropositive. The V call is TRBV7-6, the J call TRBJ1-6; D is possibly TRBD1 (5 bases). The specimen was PBMCs. The CDR3 spells CASSSGRGDSNSPLHF. CDR3 bases: TGTGCCAGCAGCTCGGGTAGGGGTGACTCAAATTCACCCCTCCACTTT.